The 29 T cell receptor beta chains reported below all come from one sample, sequenced in a study of early T cells in non-severe SARS-CoV-2 infection. MiXCR was run by TCRdb on the 5' RACE reads, yielding one entry per CDR3 protein. This sample has about 80,000 distinct CDR3 sequences, with around 5% found just once. Sequencing was performed on whole blood, taken at baseline. These receptors were collected from an adult who was a healthcare worker with PCR-confirmed SARS-CoV-2 infection or an uninfected control (not recorded which).

This clonotype occurred a few times. The genes are TRBV20-1 and TRBJ2-1; 7 bases are a match to TRBD2. CDR3 length: 16 amino acids. J was trimmed by 3 bases and V by 6 bases; bases with no gene match: 14. In germline, CDR1 is DFQATT, CDR2 SNEGSKA (reference sequence). The CDR3 sequence: CSAPGRIRDFYNEQFF. The CDR3 DNA sequence: TGCAGTGCCCCCGGGAGGATCCGGGACTTCTACAATGAGCAGTTCTTC.

The rearrangement joins TRBV12-3 or TRBV12-4 to TRBJ2-1; D is perhaps TRBD1 (6 bases). This CDR3 is built from 14 residues. CDR3 residues: CATVRDTSYNEQFF. DNA of the CDR3: TGTGCTACCGTCCGGGACACCTCCTACAATGAGCAGTTCTTC.

This clonotype showed up just once. Being one base from a much bigger clone, this may be a read error. The chain joins TRBV20-1 to TRBJ2-7; maybe TRBD1 (5 bases). This CDR3 is 12 amino acids long. The germline gives CDR1 DFQATT, CDR2 SNEGSKA (reference sequence). The CDR3 nucleotides read TGCGGTGCTAGGGGCAACTCCTACGAGCAGTACTTC. This gives the protein CGARGNSYEQYF.

The sample holds a few counts of this clonotype. V is TRBV6-2 or TRBV6-3 and J is TRBJ2-7; a weak D match, TRBD1 (5 bases). CDR1 and CDR2 from the germline V gene are MNHEY and SVGEGT. V gave up 5 bases and J gave up 3 bases, with 14 bases separating them. The CDR3 runs to 14 residues. The CDR3: CASSHPDSRYEQYF. Here the CDR3 DNA reads TGTGCCAGCAGTCACCCCGACAGCCGCTACGAGCAGTACTTC.

J is TRBJ1-3 and V is TRBV7-2; D call uncertain. This CDR3 has 16 residues. Germline loops: CDR1 SGHTA, CDR2 FQGNSA. V was cut by 0 bases and J by 0 bases, with 9 bases left in between. The CDR3 sequence is CASSLAPTTSGNTIYF. For the CDR3, the DNA is TGTGCCAGCAGCTTAGCTCCGACAACCTCTGGAAACACCATATATTTT.

Ten or more counts support this clonotype. This chain uses TRBV20-1 with TRBJ1-1; 8 bases line up with TRBD1. Unmatched junction bases numbered 9, after V lost 3 bases and J lost 6 bases. This CDR3 contains 14 residues. Germline-derived CDR1 and CDR2 are DFQATT and SNEGSKA (reference sequence). The CDR3 DNA sequence: TGCAGTGCTAGGGCAGACAGGGGTGTCCCTGAAGCTTTCTTT. It codes for CSARADRGVPEAFF.

DNA for the CDR3: TGTGCCAGCAGCTTAGGGGAGGCCACTATAGGCAGGACAGATACGCAGTATTTT. Translation: CASSLGEATIGRTDTQYF. V and J are TRBV7-9 and TRBJ2-3; D is perhaps TRBD2 (6 bases). The CDR3 has 18 amino acids. CDR1 SEHNR and CDR2 FQNEAQ come from the germline V gene (reference sequence). The V end lost 1 base, the J end lost 3 bases, and 20 bases lay between the germline ends.

This clonotype was observed at least ten times. The chain has TRBV7-4 and TRBJ1-1; D ambiguous. The length of the CDR3 is 18 residues. Trimming removed 2 bases from V and 0 bases from J, with 19 bases in between. CDR1 and CDR2 (germline): SGHVT, SQSDAQ. DNA of the CDR3: TGTGCCAGCAGCTTATGTCGGGTAGGACCCCTCATGAACACTGAAGCTTTCTTT. Protein sequence: CASSLCRVGPLMNTEAFF.

The CDR3 sequence is CATSRGSGGYSSYNEQFF. CDR3 nucleotides: TGTGCCACCAGCAGAGGTAGCGGGGGATATAGCTCCTACAATGAGCAGTTCTTC. The chain recombines TRBV15 with TRBJ2-1; 9 nucleotides agree with TRBD2. Germline V lookup: CDR1 LNHNV, CDR2 YYDKDF (reference sequence). V trimming: 1 base; J trimming: 0 bases; junction bases outside the gene matches: 7. This CDR3 comprises 18 residues.

V is TRBV20-1 and J is TRBJ1-2; 8 nucleotides line up with TRBD1. The germline V gene has CDR1 DFQATT and CDR2 SNEGSKA (reference sequence). The CDR3 is 13 amino acids. V dropped 8 bases and J dropped 4; count of bases not matched to a gene: 9. CDR3 nucleotide sequence: TGCAGTCCCGAGGGGCAGGGGGCCTATGGCTACACCTTC. It codes for CSPEGQGAYGYTF.

The chain is built from TRBV18 and TRBJ1-4; a possible D gene is TRBD1 (5 bases). There are 14 residues in the CDR3. The germline gives CDR1 KGHSH, CDR2 LQKENI. V dropped 2 bases and J dropped 5 bases, with 9 bases sitting between them. The CDR3 sequence: CASSPGYRNEKLFF. The CDR3 region has the DNA TGTGCCAGCTCACCAGGGTACAGGAATGAAAAACTGTTTTTT.

Ten or more counts support this clonotype. The chain uses TRBV7-9 and TRBJ2-1; D may correspond to TRBD1 or TRBD2 (5 bases each). Trimming cost V 5 bases and J 8 bases, with 22 bases left between them. This CDR3 region has 16 residues. Germline values: CDR1 SEHNR, CDR2 FQNEAQ (reference sequence). The CDR3 is CASSPAGQGVFDEQFF. DNA for the CDR3: TGTGCCAGCAGCCCTGCGGGCCAGGGTGTGTTCGATGAGCAGTTCTTC.

The rearrangement uses TRBV3-1 and TRBJ2-1; D may be TRBD2 (6 bases). The germline gives CDR1 LGHDT, CDR2 YNNKEL (reference sequence). The CDR3 spans 12 residues. V gave up 8 bases and J gave up 10 bases, with 15 bases separating them. The CDR3 nucleotides are TGTGCCAGCTCCCCCTGGGCGGGAGAGCAGTTCTTC. Amino acids: CASSPWAGEQFF.

This clonotype came up many times. The J gene is TRBJ2-1, the V gene TRBV6-1; 12 nucleotides line up with TRBD1. Trimming took 3 bases from V and 5 from J; bases not matched to a gene: 2. The CDR3 contains 15 residues. CDR1 is MNHNS, CDR2 SASEGT, per germline. The CDR3 DNA sequence: TGTGCCAGCAGTGATAGGGACAGGGGGCACAATGAGCAGTTCTTC. Translation gives CASSDRDRGHNEQFF.

The gene calls are TRBV6-5 and TRBJ1-3, with D possibly matching TRBD1 (5 bases). V lost 4 bases, J lost 2 bases, and 18 bases lay in between. The CDR3 contains 17 residues. CDR1 and CDR2 from the germline V gene are MNHEY and SVGAGI. The CDR3 nucleotides read TGTGCCAGCAGTTCGCTTTTTATGGGGGGTCCTGGAAACACCATATATTTT. The encoded protein is CASSSLFMGGPGNTIYF.

In this sample, this clonotype turned up many times. V and J are TRBV13 and TRBJ2-7; 12 nucleotides align to TRBD2. The V gene's germline CDR1 is PRHDT and CDR2 FYEKMQ (reference sequence). V gave up 0 bases and J gave up 0 bases; unmatched junction bases: 6. The CDR3 is made up of 18 amino acids. CDR3 in amino acids: CASSLGPTSGSASYEQYF. In DNA form, the CDR3 reads TGTGCCAGCAGCTTAGGTCCGACTAGCGGGAGTGCCTCCTACGAGCAGTACTTC.

In this sample, this clonotype turned up many times. The chain carries TRBV7-9 and TRBJ2-1; D remains unclear. This CDR3 region has 12 residues. The V end lost 5 bases, the J end lost 9 bases, and 11 bases lay between the germline ends. The germline V gene encodes CDR1 SEHNR and CDR2 FQNEAQ (reference sequence). CDR3 region: CASSHSYSEQFF. For the CDR3, the DNA is TGTGCCAGCAGCCATTCGTATAGTGAGCAGTTCTTC. Full variable domain (rest looked up from reference TRBV7-9 and TRBJ2-1): DTGVSQNPRHKITKRGQNVTFRCDPISEHNRLYWYRQTLGQGPEFLTYFQNEAQLEKSRLLSDRFSAERPKGSFSTLEIQRTEQGDSAMYLCASSHSYSEQFFGPGTRLTVL.

This rearrangement joins TRBV6-1 to TRBJ2-3, with TRBD2 matching 11 bases. With V trimmed by 8 bases and J by 4 bases, 14 bases remained unmatched. CDR3 size: 17 residues. The germline CDR1 and CDR2 sequences are MNHNS and SASEGT. The CDR3 DNA reads as TGTGCCAGCGTCCGGAGTCTAGCGGGAGGCCGGGCAGATACGCAGTATTTT. It codes for CASVRSLAGGRADTQYF.

This clonotype was seen a handful of times. The rearrangement links TRBV6-2 or TRBV6-3 to TRBJ2-2; no clear D gene. Per the germline V gene, CDR1 is MNHEY and CDR2 is SVGEGT. The V and J ends lost 5 bases and 0 bases respectively, with 7 bases between them. The CDR3 has 14 residues. The CDR3: CASSDPTNTGELFF. The CDR3 DNA reads as TGTGCCAGCAGTGATCCGACGAACACCGGGGAGCTGTTTTTT.

A remark on this clonotype: One end of the junction varies from germline; a read error may be responsible. The chain combines TRBV4-1 with TRBJ2-5, with 15 positions matching TRBD2. The CDR3 totals 15 residues. CDR1 is MGHRA, CDR2 YSYEKL, per germline. The CDR3 coding sequence is TGCGCCAGCAGCCACGAAGGGACTAGCGGGAGGACCCCGAACTTC. This encodes CASSHEGTSGRTPNF.

This clonotype was picked up many times. V and J are TRBV7-8 and TRBJ2-2; unclear D gene. CDR1 and CDR2 from the germline V gene are SGHVS and FQNEAQ. The CDR3 consists of 12 residues. V was pared by 1 base and J by 13 bases, with 10 bases between. The CDR3 loop is CASSLDPTTLFF. The CDR3 DNA reads TGTGCCAGCAGCTTAGACCCTACGACGCTGTTTTTT.

This chain connects TRBV5-1 to TRBJ2-1; no reliable D call. Trimming pared 1 base from V and 0 bases from J, leaving 11 bases between. The CDR3 loop spans 16 amino acids. Germline V gene lookup returns CDR1 SGHRS and CDR2 YFSETQ. CDR3 DNA: TGCGCCAGCAGCTTGTATATGGGCAACTCCTACAATGAGCAGTTCTTC. It translates to CASSLYMGNSYNEQFF.

This clonotype was counted ten times or more. The chain has TRBV18 and TRBJ1-1; D might be TRBD1 (6 bases). CDR3 length equals 14 residues. Germline V gene data show CDR1 as KGHSH and CDR2 as LQKENI. The V gene lost 2 bases and the J gene lost 5 bases, with 12 bases spanning the gap. DNA of the CDR3: TGTGCCAGCTCACCAACAGGGAGGGGTACTGAAGCTTTCTTT. It translates to CASSPTGRGTEAFF.

This clonotype was observed at least ten times. This chain joins TRBV5-6 and TRBJ1-5; D ambiguous. The length of the CDR3 is 16 residues. Germline CDR1 and CDR2: SGHDT and YYEEEE. Trimming shortened V by 1 base and J by 1 base, and 12 bases separated the two germline ends. The CDR3 reads CASSLWAGPSNQPQHF. CDR3 nucleotide sequence: TGTGCCAGCAGCTTGTGGGCTGGACCAAGCAATCAGCCCCAGCATTTT.

This sequence joins TRBV5-1 and TRBJ2-1; 10 bases line up with TRBD1. The CDR3 is made up of 15 amino acids. The V gene's germline CDR1 is SGHRS and CDR2 YFSETQ. V lost 4 bases and J lost 2; bases outside the gene matches: 3. For the CDR3, the DNA is TGCGCCAGCAGCCCGGGACAGGGGACCTACAATGAGCAGTTCTTC. This encodes CASSPGQGTYNEQFF.

This clonotype turned up a few times. The chain is built from TRBV6-5 and TRBJ2-2, with 10 bases lining up with TRBD2. The germline V gene has CDR1 MNHEY and CDR2 SVGAGI. This CDR3 has 16 amino acids. V was clipped by 4 bases and J by 4 bases; unmatched bases: 6. As DNA, the CDR3 is TGTGCCAGCAGTTCCCGGACTAGCGGTGCCACCGGGGAGCTGTTTTTT. This gives the protein CASSSRTSGATGELFF.

J is TRBJ2-3 and V is TRBV7-9, with D possibly matching TRBD1 (6 bases). The CDR3 length is 15 residues. Trimming shortened V by 4 bases and J by 0 bases, and 11 bases separated the two germline ends. Looked up from germline, CDR1 is SEHNR and CDR2 is FQNEAQ (reference sequence). CDR3 nucleotide sequence: TGTGCCAGCAGCTCAGGGGCACCTAGCACAGATACGCAGTATTTT. Its translation is CASSSGAPSTDTQYF.

This chain joins TRBV5-6 and TRBJ2-1; D may be TRBD1 or TRBD2 (5 bases each). CDR3 length: 16 residues. The V end was cut by 2 bases, the J end by 6 bases, with 18 bases between. Germline V gene sequence: CDR1 SGHDT, CDR2 YYEEEE. The CDR3 region has the DNA TGTGCCAGCAGCTTTTACCTCACGGGACGGGGCAATGAGCAGTTCTTC. Translation: CASSFYLTGRGNEQFF. Using reference TRBV5-6 and TRBJ2-1 for the parts outside the CDR3, the full variable domain is DAGVTQSPTHLIKTRGQQVTLRCSPKSGHDTVSWYQQALGQGPQFIFQYYEEEERQRGNFPDRFSGHQFPNYSSELNVNALLLGDSALYLCASSFYLTGRGNEQFFGPGTRLTVL.

V usage is TRBV20-1 and J usage is TRBJ2-3; weak D call: TRBD2 (5 bases). Trimming left V 6 bases short and J 0 bases short, with 16 bases between. This CDR3 has 15 amino acids. Germline-derived CDR1 and CDR2 are DFQATT and SNEGSKA (reference sequence). As DNA, the CDR3 is TGCAGTGCCACGCCGAGCGGCTCTAGCACAGATACGCAGTATTTT. It specifies CSATPSGSSTDTQYF.